The rows below give T cell receptor beta chains drawn from one sample of a study of blood T cell repertoires in COVID-19. Here immunoSEQ multiplex PCR was the method, and the copy in TCRdb shows in-frame clones only, minus some. The table lists around 72,000 clones, 70% to 90% of them singletons. The sequencing input was peripheral blood. The receptors stem from a man aged 70 or older with active or convalescent COVID-19. CDR3s include the opening cysteine and the closing phenylalanine or tryptophan. D genes are given only for firm matches. Size is stated for part of the rows, as once, few or many counts, or as a class when the clone is expanded.

j_call | d_call | clone_size | v_call | cdr3_aa | cdr3_nt
TRBJ1-2 | TRBD1 | few | TRBV28 | CASSSPDRANYGYTF | TGTGCCAGCAGTTCACCGGACAGGGCTAACTATGGCTACACCTTC
TRBJ2-1 | TRBD1 | . | TRBV3-1/TRBV3-2 | CASGRTGGGEQFF | TGTGCCAGCGGAAGGACAGGGGGCGGTGAGCAGTTCTTC
TRBJ1-1 | . | . | TRBV6-5 | CASTDVGQAFF | TGTGCCAGCACCGACGTGGGGCAAGCTTTCTTT
TRBJ1-2 | . | . | TRBV19 | CASSPDSFYGYTF | TGTGCCAGTAGTCCGGACAGTTTCTATGGCTACACCTTC
TRBJ2-3 | TRBD2 | . | TRBV10-1 | CASLLGLAGVTDTQYF | TGCGCCAGCCTACTGGGACTAGCGGGGGTCACAGATACGCAGTATTTT
TRBJ1-2 | TRBD1 | . | TRBV6-5 | CASLGQVESGYTF | TGTGCCAGCTTGGGACAGGTCGAGAGTGGCTACACCTTC
TRBJ2-1 | . | . | TRBV5-1 | CASSAGGALGQGQFF | TGCGCCAGCAGCGCTGGGGGGGCCCTGGGTCAGGGGCAGTTCTTC
TRBJ1-1 | TRBD1 | . | TRBV25-1 | CASLSDREVEAFF | TGTGCCAGCCTTTCGGACAGGGAGGTGGAAGCTTTCTTT
TRBJ2-3 | TRBD2 | . | TRBV5-4 | CASRIAGGGRDTQYF | TGTGCCAGCAGGATAGCGGGAGGGGGGAGAGATACGCAGTATTTT
TRBJ2-3 | . | . | TRBV12-3/TRBV12-4 | CASRPQGDTQYF | TGTGCCAGCAGGCCCCAGGGCGATACGCAGTATTTT
TRBJ1-1 | . | few | TRBV2 | CASSQKQGAFF | TGTGCCAGCAGTCAAAAACAGGGAGCTTTCTTT
TRBJ2-7 | . | . | TRBV5-6 | CASSFTGYEQYF | TGTGCCAGCAGCTTCACCGGGTACGAGCAGTACTTC
TRBJ2-3 | . | once | TRBV5-1 | CASSLGGQSTDTQYF | TGCGCCAGCAGCTTGGGTGGGCAGTCCACAGATACGCAGTATTTT